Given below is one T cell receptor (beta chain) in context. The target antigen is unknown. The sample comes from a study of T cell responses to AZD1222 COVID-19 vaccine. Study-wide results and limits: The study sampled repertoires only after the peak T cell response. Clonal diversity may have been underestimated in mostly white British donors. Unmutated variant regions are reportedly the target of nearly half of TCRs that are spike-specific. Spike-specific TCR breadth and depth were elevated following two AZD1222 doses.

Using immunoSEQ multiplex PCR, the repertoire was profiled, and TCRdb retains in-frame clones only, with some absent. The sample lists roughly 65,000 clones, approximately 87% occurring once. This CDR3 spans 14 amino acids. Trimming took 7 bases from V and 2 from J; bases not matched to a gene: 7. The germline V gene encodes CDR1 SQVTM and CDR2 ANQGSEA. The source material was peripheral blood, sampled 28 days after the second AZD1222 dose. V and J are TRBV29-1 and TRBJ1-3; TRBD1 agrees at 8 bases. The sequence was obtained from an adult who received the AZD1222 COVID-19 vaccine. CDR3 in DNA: TGCAGCGCCCTCTTACAGGGGGCTGGAAACACCATATATTTT. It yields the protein CSALLQGAGNTIYF.